This section outlines one TCR beta chain sequence together with its context. Antigen unknown. The data stem from a study of response to subunit inactivated influenza vaccine. Whole-study findings and limits: Authors suggested each seasonal flu vaccination may recruit only limited numbers of new T cells.

TCRdb reprocessed the RT-PCR reads with MiXCR, giving one entry per CDR3 protein. Of some 600,000 distinct CDR3 sequences listed, 12% to 15% were seen once; the top ten hold 7.6%. The sequence derives from a man over 45 who received an inactivated influenza vaccine. Sequencing used PBMCs from blood, obtained around 15 days before vaccination.

The CDR3 nucleotides are TGTGCCAGCAGTCCCTCACTCTCTGAAGCTTTCTTT. Translation gives CASSPSLSEAFF. This chain links TRBV12-3 or TRBV12-4 with TRBJ1-1; D is unresolved. Trimming left V 5 bases short and J 6 bases short, with 10 bases between. The CDR3 contains 12 residues.